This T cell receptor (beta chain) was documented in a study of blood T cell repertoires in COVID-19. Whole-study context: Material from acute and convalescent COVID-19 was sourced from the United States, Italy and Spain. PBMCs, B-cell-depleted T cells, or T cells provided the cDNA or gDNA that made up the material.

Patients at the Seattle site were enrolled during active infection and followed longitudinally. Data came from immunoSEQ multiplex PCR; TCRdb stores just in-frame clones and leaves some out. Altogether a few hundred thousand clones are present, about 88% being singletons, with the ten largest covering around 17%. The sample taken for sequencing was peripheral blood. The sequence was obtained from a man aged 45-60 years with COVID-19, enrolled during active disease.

The CDR3 DNA is TGTGCCAGCAGTTACTTGACAGGGTCCGAGCAGTACTTC. Translated: CASSYLTGSEQYF. The chain is built from TRBV6-5 and TRBJ2-7; 7 bases are shared with TRBD1. V lost 1 base, J lost 6 bases, and 3 bases stayed unmatched. The CDR3 spans 13 residues. The germline V gene encodes CDR1 MNHEY and CDR2 SVGAGI.